The present entry profiles one T cell receptor beta chain with its context. No antigen is known for it. Time point reported: neoterminal ileum biopsy at postoperative endoscopy, about 6 months after surgery. This sample is drawn from a study of T cell repertoires in ileal Crohn's disease. Study overall: Thiopurines (about 10) or anti-TNF agents (around 19) were given postoperatively to about half.

Each sample's TCRB immunosequencing used 450 to 550 nanograms of biopsy DNA. TCRdb's table, derived via immunoSEQ multiplex PCR, lists solely in-frame clones and lacks some. Seen here are 8,500 to 13,000 clones, more than 60% observed once, and the top ten hold about an eighth. The CDR3 has 15 residues. The germline V gene encodes CDR1 SGHRS and CDR2 YFSETQ. V trimming: 0 bases; J trimming: 8 bases; junction bases outside the gene matches: 5. Overall study findings and caveats: Clonality above 26.8% at surgery always came with endoscopic recurrence. Endoscopy was done a median roughly 7.1 months after surgery.

This receptor was obtained from an adult with Crohn's disease. The chain is built from TRBV5-1 and TRBJ1-2; 12 bases fit TRBD1. The specimen was ileal tissue. The CDR3 coding sequence is TGCGCCAGCAGCTTGGAGGGACAGGGGGCTCGAGGCTACACCTTC. Translation gives CASSLEGQGARGYTF.